Presented here are 30 T cell receptor beta chains from one specimen sequenced in a study of low-dose radiotherapy and immunotherapy resistance in tumors. Time point meaning: before trial treatment. First-strand cDNA used TRAV- and TRBV-specific primers, covering alpha and beta chains. TCR amplification ran approximately 20 PCR cycles using constant-region and V-primer adapter primers. TCRdb itself ran the reads through MiXCR, one entry per CDR3 protein. The table shows tens of thousands of distinct CDR3 sequences, with 31% occurring only once. Specimen: PBMCs, collected before treatment. The receptors stem from a female donor with ovarian cancer.

This clonotype was picked up a small number of times. The CDR3 bases are TGTGCCAGCAGCCCGGCAGGAGGGGCAGCAACTAATGAAAAACTGTTTTTT. Encoded protein: CASSPAGGAATNEKLFF. The chain couples TRBV7-8 to TRBJ1-4; TRBD1 might be the D (5 bases). The CDR3 loop spans 17 amino acids. CDR1 and CDR2 (germline): SGHVS, FQNEAQ. V was cut by 5 bases and J by 0 bases, with 16 bases left in between.

This clonotype was found many times. The chain uses TRBV7-2 and TRBJ2-2; 8 bases agree with TRBD2. With 4 bases clipped from V and 4 bases from J, the junction kept 2 bases outside the gene matches. CDR1 is SGHTA and CDR2 is FQGNSA in the germline V gene. The CDR3 consists of 14 residues. The CDR3 sequence is CASSSTSGTGELFF. The CDR3 DNA follows: TGTGCCAGCAGCTCCACTAGCGGCACCGGGGAGCTGTTTTTT.

About this clonotype itself: A read error is likely here: a far larger clone is one base away. The rearrangement uses TRBV5-5 and TRBJ2-5; 7 nucleotides match TRBD1. The CDR3 length is 13 residues. Per germline, CDR1 SGHKS and CDR2 YYEKEE (reference sequence). CDR3 DNA: TGCGCCAGCAGCAGGGACAGATACAATGAGCAGTACTTC. It is translated as CASSRDRYNEQYF.

This clonotype was observed many times. The chain uses TRBV20-1 and TRBJ1-1; 8 bases agree with TRBD1. CDR1 is DFQATT, CDR2 SNEGSKA, per germline (reference sequence). V lost 3 bases to trimming and J lost 7 bases; unmatched junction nucleotides: 4. The CDR3 loop spans 12 amino acids. CDR3 in DNA: TGCAGTGCTAGGGCGGGGACAGGTGAAGCTTTCTTT. This gives the protein CSARAGTGEAFF.

V usage is TRBV3-1 and J usage is TRBJ2-7, with 7 nucleotides matching TRBD2. The germline gives CDR1 LGHDT, CDR2 YNNKEL (reference sequence). V was pared by 1 base and J by 4 bases, with 4 bases of the junction left unmatched. The CDR3 is 14 residues long. The CDR3 sequence: CASSQGLAGYEQYF. In nucleotides, the CDR3 is TGTGCCAGCAGCCAAGGACTAGCTGGGTACGAGCAGTACTTC.

The genes are TRBV20-1 and TRBJ2-7; D unresolved. Germline CDR1 is DFQATT and CDR2 is SNEGSKA (reference sequence). The CDR3 extends over 13 amino acids. V lost 1 base to trimming and J lost 0 bases, with 7 bases between them. CDR3 amino acids: CSARVGPSYEQYF. For the CDR3, the DNA is TGCAGTGCTAGAGTAGGGCCCTCCTACGAGCAGTACTTC.

With regard to this clonotype: A far larger clone is one base from this, pointing to a likely read error. This sequence joins TRBV6-4 and TRBJ2-1; D remains unclear. The CDR3 loop spans 11 amino acids. The germline CDR1 and CDR2 sequences are MRHNA and SNTAGT. CDR3 region: CVSSFNNEQFF. The CDR3 DNA reads as TGTGTCAGCAGCTTCAACAATGAGCAGTTCTTC.

In this sample, this clonotype turned up a few times. This chain links TRBV3-1 with TRBJ2-1; TRBD2 aligns across 7 bases. Germline assignment: CDR1 LGHDT and CDR2 YNNKEL (reference sequence). This CDR3 comprises 14 residues. V shed 2 bases, J shed 6 bases, and the junction held 4 bases outside the gene matches. CDR3 residues: CASSQPGGFNEQFF. As DNA, the CDR3 is TGTGCCAGCAGCCAACCGGGGGGTTTCAATGAGCAGTTCTTC.

With regard to this clonotype: Compared with germline, one end of the junction differs, possibly owing to a read error. This sequence joins TRBV11-2 and TRBJ2-1; 11 nucleotides agree with TRBD2. The V gene's germline CDR1 is SGHAT and CDR2 FQNNGV. The CDR3 has 17 residues. CDR3 DNA: TGTGCCAGAAGCTTGACTAGCGGGGTTGTTCCCTACAATGAGCAGTTCTTC. Amino acid sequence: CARSLTSGVVPYNEQFF.

The J gene is TRBJ1-5, the V gene TRBV28; D is unclear. This CDR3 contains 14 residues. Trimming took 6 bases from V and 2 from J, leaving 11 bases between them. The germline V gene has CDR1 MDHEN and CDR2 SYDVKM. The CDR3 is CASRGAGGNQPQHF. In nucleotides, the CDR3 is TGTGCCAGCAGGGGAGCTGGGGGCAATCAGCCCCAGCATTTT.

As for this clonotype: One end of the junction fails to match germline, which may point to a read error. This chain joins TRBV9 and TRBJ2-7; 9 positions match TRBD2. This CDR3 spans 15 amino acids. Germline CDR1 and CDR2: SGDLS and YYNGEE. CDR3 sequence: CASSGETSGYYERYF. The CDR3 nucleotides read TGTGCCAGCAGCGGAGAAACTAGCGGGTACTACGAGCGGTACTTC.

Only a few counts were recorded for this clonotype. The V gene is TRBV5-4, the J gene TRBJ2-3, with unresolved D. The CDR3 is 15 amino acids. Trimming left V 4 bases short and J 4 bases short, with 16 bases between. From germline, CDR1 is SGHNT and CDR2 YYREEE (reference sequence). The chain's CDR3 is CASSPGGVWADTQYF. The CDR3 region has the DNA TGTGCCAGCAGCCCCGGTGGGGTTTGGGCAGATACGCAGTATTTT.

The chain employs TRBV27 and TRBJ2-5; the match to TRBD2 covers 7 bases. The CDR3 runs 14 residues. V was pared by 10 bases and J by 5 bases, with 13 bases of the junction left unmatched. From germline, CDR1 is MNHEY and CDR2 SMNVEV (reference sequence). This CDR3 reads CATRAAGELETQYF. CDR3 sequence (DNA): TGTGCCACGAGGGCGGCGGGAGAATTGGAGACCCAGTACTTC.

The table lists this clonotype with many counts. The chain is built from TRBV7-2 and TRBJ2-3; D call uncertain. Trimming shortened V by 5 bases and J by 0 bases, and 9 bases separated the two germline ends. From germline, CDR1 is SGHTA and CDR2 FQGNSA. CDR3 length equals 14 residues. The CDR3 spells CASSQRRSTDTQYF. CDR3 sequence (DNA): TGTGCCAGCAGCCAGCGAAGAAGCACAGATACGCAGTATTTT.

The table lists this clonotype with many counts. The chain combines TRBV7-9 with TRBJ1-4, with 10 positions matching TRBD1. Germline V gene sequence: CDR1 SEHNR, CDR2 FQNEAQ (reference sequence). The CDR3 extends over 15 amino acids. With 1 base clipped from V and 8 bases from J, the junction kept 4 bases outside the gene matches. The CDR3 region has the DNA TGTGCCAGCAGCTTAGTGACAGGGGGCGGCGAAAAACTGTTTTTT. It encodes CASSLVTGGGEKLFF.

The sample holds a few counts of this clonotype. The V and J genes are TRBV30 and TRBJ1-4; D is unresolved. This CDR3 contains 16 residues. V shed 3 bases and J shed 6 bases, with 20 bases lying between them. Germline V gene data show CDR1 as GTSNPN and CDR2 as SVGIG (reference sequence). For the CDR3, the DNA is TGTGCCTGGAGCCCTTGGTCCGGTCGAGTGGATGAAAAACTGTTTTTT. It translates to CAWSPWSGRVDEKLFF.

The chain joins TRBV28 to TRBJ1-2; 9 bases are shared with TRBD1. This CDR3 is 15 amino acids long. Germline V gene data show CDR1 as MDHEN and CDR2 as SYDVKM. Trimming cost V 6 bases and J 5 bases; bases outside gene matches: 10. Here the CDR3 reads CASRAQGAYLYGYTF. In DNA, the CDR3 is TGTGCCAGCAGGGCACAGGGGGCGTATTTGTATGGCTACACCTTC.

There are many counts of this clonotype. The genes are TRBV19 and TRBJ2-1; 7 nucleotides agree with TRBD2. This CDR3 region has 15 residues. Germline CDR1 reads LNHDA; CDR2 reads SQIVND (reference sequence). Trimming took 8 bases from V and 3 from J; bases not matched to a gene: 10. The CDR3 loop reads CASQNGLADYNEQFF. CDR3 DNA: TGTGCCAGTCAAAACGGGCTAGCGGACTACAATGAGCAGTTCTTC.

The chain couples TRBV29-1 to TRBJ1-6, with D perhaps matching TRBD1 (5 bases). The CDR3 has 13 residues. Per germline, CDR1 SQVTM and CDR2 ANQGSEA. Trimming shortened V by 5 bases and J by 7 bases, and 12 bases separated the two germline ends. CDR3 amino acids: CSVQGEGNSPLHF. The CDR3 DNA follows: TGCAGCGTTCAAGGGGAGGGGAATTCACCCCTCCACTTT.

About this clonotype: The junction does not match germline at one end; this may be a read error. The CDR3 DNA follows: TGCGCCAGCAGCTTTAGGAGACAGGGTTCGCGTAGCGGGAGCTCCTACGAGCAGTACTTC. This codes for CASSFRRQGSRSGSSYEQYF. The chain joins TRBV5-8 to TRBJ2-7; TRBD2 agrees at 9 bases. Germline assignment: CDR1 SGHTS and CDR2 YDEGEE. The CDR3 consists of 20 residues. The full variable domain, completed using reference TRBV5-8 and TRBJ2-7, is EAGVTQSPTHLIKTRGQQATLRCSPISGHTSVYWYQQALGLGLQFLLWYDEGEERNRGNFPPRFSGRQFPNYSSELNVNALELEDSALYLCASSFRRQGSRSGSSYEQYFGPGTRLTVT.

This sequence joins TRBV11-2 and TRBJ1-2; TRBD1 matches at 12 bases. Germline V gene lookup returns CDR1 SGHAT and CDR2 FQNNGV. The CDR3 length is 17 residues. V gave up 5 bases and J gave up 5 bases; unmatched junction bases: 12. In DNA form, the CDR3 reads TGTGCCAGCAGCCCAACCGGGACAGGGGGCTTCGGTTATGGCTACACCTTC. This encodes CASSPTGTGGFGYGYTF. The complete variable domain, with remaining parts taken from reference TRBV11-2 and TRBJ1-2, reads EAGVAQSPRYKIIEKRQSVAFWCNPISGHATLYWYQQILGQGPKLLIQFQNNGVVDDSQLPKDRFSAERLKGVDSTLKIQPAKLEDSAVYLCASSPTGTGGFGYGYTFGSGTRLTVV.

This clonotype has ten or more counts. The genes are TRBV7-2 and TRBJ2-1; tentatively, D is TRBD1 (7 bases). Trimming took 2 bases from V and 3 from J, leaving 11 bases between them. The CDR3 covers 15 residues. Germline V gene sequence: CDR1 SGHTA, CDR2 FQGNSA. In DNA form, the CDR3 reads TGTGCCAGCAGCTTAACAGGGGACTTCTACAATGAGCAGTTCTTC. This encodes CASSLTGDFYNEQFF.

This clonotype was found many times. V is TRBV5-1 and J is TRBJ2-5, with D perhaps matching TRBD2 (6 bases). Trimming removed 3 bases from V and 5 bases from J, with 17 bases in between. CDR3 length: 15 amino acids. From germline, CDR1 is SGHRS and CDR2 YFSETQ. CDR3 sequence reads: CASSSGVFGGETQYF. The CDR3 DNA reads TGCGCCAGCAGCTCTGGGGTCTTCGGAGGGGAGACCCAGTACTTC.

This clonotype was recorded many times. V and J are TRBV7-9 and TRBJ1-1; 8 nucleotides align to TRBD1. The CDR3 totals 15 residues. V lost 5 bases to trimming and J lost 3 bases; unmatched junction nucleotides: 8. Germline values: CDR1 SEHNR, CDR2 FQNEAQ (reference sequence). The CDR3 here is CASSPRTGRDTEAFF. In DNA, the CDR3 is TGTGCCAGCAGCCCCAGGACAGGGCGGGACACTGAAGCTTTCTTT.

This clonotype was seen ten or more times. This rearrangement joins TRBV2 to TRBJ2-4, with TRBD1 as a possible D gene (7 bases). The V gene lost 6 bases and the J gene lost 0 bases, with 18 bases spanning the gap. The CDR3 is 17 amino acids. CDR1 SNHLY and CDR2 FYNNEI come from the germline V gene. The CDR3, as DNA: TGTGCCAGCAGGGAGGGACAGCACCTCCTAGCCAAAAACATTCAGTACTTC. Amino acid sequence: CASREGQHLLAKNIQYF. The whole variable domain, remainder taken from reference TRBV2 and TRBJ2-4, is EPEVTQTPSHQVTQMGQEVILRCVPISNHLYFYWYRQILGQKVEFLVSFYNNEISEKSEIFDDQFSVERPDGSNFTLKIRSTKLEDSAMYFCASREGQHLLAKNIQYFGAGTRLSVL.

As for this clonotype: A far bigger clonotype differs at one base, so this is likely a read error. The rearrangement joins TRBV7-2 to TRBJ2-1; D uncertain. The CDR3 spans 14 residues. Germline V gene lookup returns CDR1 SGHTA and CDR2 FQGNSA. The V gene lost 2 bases and the J gene lost 10 bases, with 15 bases spanning the gap. CDR3 nucleotides: TGTGCCAGCAGCTTACGTGGGGATGGGTACGAGCAGTTCTTC. Encoded protein: CASSLRGDGYEQFF. Full variable domain (outside the CDR3, taken from reference TRBV7-2 and TRBJ2-1): GAGVSQSPSNKVTEKGKDVELRCDPISGHTALYWYRQSLGQGLEFLIYFQGNSAPDKSGLPSDRFSAERTGGSVSTLTIQRTQQEDSAVYLCASSLRGDGYEQFFGPGTRLTVL.

The sample holds many counts of this clonotype. The rearrangement links TRBV5-6 to TRBJ2-5; the match to TRBD2 covers 9 bases. The CDR3 length is 18 residues. V shed 1 base and J 1 base; nucleotides not matched to a gene: 11. The germline CDR1 and CDR2 sequences are SGHDT and YYEEEE. CDR3 protein: CASSLTRGRRGGQETQYF. The CDR3 DNA reads as TGTGCCAGCAGCTTGACCCGGGGAAGGCGGGGGGGCCAAGAGACCCAGTACTTC.

V usage is TRBV6-2 or TRBV6-3 and J usage is TRBJ1-6; D not certain. CDR1 and CDR2 (germline): MNHEY, SVGEGT. Trimming left V 6 bases short and J 9 bases short, with 12 bases between. The CDR3 sequence is 13 residues long. This chain's CDR3 is CASRDLSGSPLHF. The CDR3 DNA sequence: TGTGCCAGCAGGGACTTGTCGGGTTCACCCCTCCACTTT.

This clonotype was seen many times. The rearrangement uses TRBV11-2 and TRBJ2-2; 11 positions match TRBD2. J lost 4 bases, V lost 5 bases, and 12 bases had no gene match. Germline loops: CDR1 SGHAT, CDR2 FQNNGV. CDR3 length equals 18 residues. The CDR3 DNA reads TGTGCCAGCAGCCAGAACCTACTAGCGGGGGCTCTCACCGGGGAGCTGTTTTTT. Translation gives CASSQNLLAGALTGELFF.

This clonotype appeared once. The chain has TRBV5-1 and TRBJ1-1; 9 positions match TRBD1. V gave up 1 base and J gave up 10 bases; unmatched junction bases: 5. This CDR3 has 13 residues. Germline V gene data show CDR1 as SGHRS and CDR2 as YFSETQ. CDR3: CASSLRGQGRAFF. CDR3 coding DNA: TGCGCCAGCAGCTTGCGGGGACAGGGAAGAGCTTTCTTT.